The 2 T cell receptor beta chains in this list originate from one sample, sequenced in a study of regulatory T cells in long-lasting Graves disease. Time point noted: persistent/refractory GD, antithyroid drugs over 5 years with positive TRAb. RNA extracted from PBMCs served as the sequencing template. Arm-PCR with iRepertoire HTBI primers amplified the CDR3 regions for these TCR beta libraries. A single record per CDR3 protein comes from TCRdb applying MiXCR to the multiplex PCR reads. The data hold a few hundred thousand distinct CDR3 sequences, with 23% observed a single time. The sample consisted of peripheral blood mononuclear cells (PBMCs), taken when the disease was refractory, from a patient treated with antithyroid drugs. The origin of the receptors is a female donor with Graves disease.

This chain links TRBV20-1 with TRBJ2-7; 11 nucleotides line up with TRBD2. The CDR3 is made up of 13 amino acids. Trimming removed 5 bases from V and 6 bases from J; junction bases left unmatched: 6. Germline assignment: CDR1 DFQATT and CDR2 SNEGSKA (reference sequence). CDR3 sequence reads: CSALLAGVIEQYF. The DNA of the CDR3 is TGCAGTGCTCTACTAGCGGGAGTGATCGAGCAGTACTTC.

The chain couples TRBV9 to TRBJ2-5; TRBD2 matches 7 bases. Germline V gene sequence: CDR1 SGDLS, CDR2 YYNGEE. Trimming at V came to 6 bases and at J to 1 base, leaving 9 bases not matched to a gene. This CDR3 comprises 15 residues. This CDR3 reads CASTPTGTTQETQYF. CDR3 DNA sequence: TGTGCCAGCACACCCACCGGGACTACCCAAGAGACCCAGTACTTC.